Listed here are 21 T cell receptor beta chains from one sample, sequenced in a study of blood T cell repertoires in COVID-19. Some clones are missing from TCRdb's copy, which holds only in-frame ones; the method was immunoSEQ multiplex PCR. In the table there are 150,000 to 200,000 clones, roughly 81% of which are singletons. Sequencing input: peripheral blood. The receptors here all came from a woman older than 75 with COVID-19, enrolled during active disease.

CDR3 amino acids: CASSRTSGGADTGELFF. CDR3 nucleotide sequence: TGTGCCAGCAGCCGGACTAGCGGGGGGGCCGACACCGGGGAGCTGTTTTTT. This rearrangement joins TRBV4-2 to TRBJ2-2, with TRBD2 matching over 15 bases. This CDR3 is 17 amino acids long. V lost 4 bases to trimming and J lost 3 bases; unmatched junction nucleotides: 3. Germline CDR1 LGHNA, CDR2 YNFKEQ.

This sequence joins TRBV30 and TRBJ2-2; 9 positions match TRBD2. Germline values: CDR1 GTSNPN, CDR2 SVGIG (reference sequence). Trimming at V came to 3 bases and at J to 2 bases, leaving 13 bases not matched to a gene. The CDR3 runs 18 residues. The chain's CDR3 is CAWRGGRLAAYNTGELFF. The CDR3 DNA is TGTGCCTGGAGGGGGGGCCGACTAGCGGCCTACAACACCGGGGAGCTGTTTTTT. The entire variable domain, with the rest obtained from reference TRBV30 and TRBJ2-2, is as follows: SQTIHQWPATLVQPVGSPLSLECTVEGTSNPNLYWYRQAAGRGLQLLFYSVGIGQISSEVPQNLSASRPQDRQFILSSKKLLLSDSGFYLCAWRGGRLAAYNTGELFFGEGSRLTVL.

The chain combines TRBV7-2 with TRBJ2-5, with 7 nucleotides matching TRBD2. V was clipped by 5 bases and J by 4 bases; unmatched bases: 7. The CDR3 totals 14 residues. Germline-derived CDR1 and CDR2 are SGHTA and FQGNSA. CDR3 sequence (DNA): TGTGCCAGCAGCCCCGGGAGGAGGGGAGAGACCCAGTACTTC. It is translated as CASSPGRRGETQYF.

The V and J genes are TRBV4-1 and TRBJ2-3; D uncertain. The CDR3 is 15 residues long. Germline V gene sequence: CDR1 MGHRA, CDR2 YSYEKL. Trimming took off 1 base at V and 1 base at J, with 9 bases between the two ends. The CDR3, as DNA: TGCGCCAGCAGCCAAGTAAGAGGCGGCACAGATACGCAGTATTTT. Protein product: CASSQVRGGTDTQYF.

The rearrangement uses TRBV5-5 and TRBJ2-7; 9 bases are shared with TRBD2. The trim removed 4 bases at V and 7 bases at J, leaving 6 bases unmatched. The CDR3 spans 13 residues. CDR1 SGHKS and CDR2 YYEKEE come from the germline V gene (reference sequence). The CDR3, as DNA: TGTGCCAGCAGCCTGACTAGCGGTACAGAGCAGTACTTC. Its protein is CASSLTSGTEQYF.

This chain's CDR3 is CASSLVTKETQYF. For the CDR3, the DNA is TGCGCCAGCAGCTTAGTGACAAAAGAGACCCAGTACTTC. The V call is TRBV5-1, the J call TRBJ2-5, with D hard to call. Trimming shortened V by 2 bases and J by 3 bases, and 8 bases separated the two germline ends. The CDR3 length is 13 residues. In germline, CDR1 is SGHRS, CDR2 YFSETQ.

V gene TRBV14 combines with J gene TRBJ1-1; 8 bases line up with TRBD1. The trim removed 0 bases at V and 4 bases at J, leaving 10 bases unmatched. CDR3 length: 17 amino acids. The germline V gene has CDR1 SGHDN and CDR2 FVKESK. CDR3 protein: CASSQDQGTGRGTEAFF. The CDR3 region has the DNA TGTGCCAGCAGCCAAGATCAGGGGACAGGACGGGGCACTGAAGCTTTCTTT. The whole variable domain, filled in from reference TRBV14 and TRBJ1-1, reads EAGVTQFPSHSVIEKGQTVTLRCDPISGHDNLYWYRRVMGKEIKFLLHFVKESKQDESGMPNNRFLAERTGGTYSTLKVQPAELEDSGVYFCASSQDQGTGRGTEAFFGQGTRLTVV.

The gene calls are TRBV5-6 and TRBJ2-7, with a weak D call TRBD1 (6 bases). With 1 base removed from V and 3 bases from J, the gap between germline ends came to 8 bases. Germline V gene lookup returns CDR1 SGHDT and CDR2 YYEEEE. The CDR3 has 13 amino acids. The CDR3 DNA sequence: TGTGCCAGCAGCTTGACAGGGAGCTACGAGCAGTACTTC. Translated: CASSLTGSYEQYF. The full variable domain, completed using reference TRBV5-6 and TRBJ2-7, is DAGVTQSPTHLIKTRGQQVTLRCSPKSGHDTVSWYQQALGQGPQFIFQYYEEEERQRGNFPDRFSGHQFPNYSSELNVNALLLGDSALYLCASSLTGSYEQYFGPGTRLTVT.

The chain joins TRBV9 to TRBJ2-1; 10 bases line up with TRBD2. The trim removed 3 bases at V and 1 base at J, leaving 7 bases unmatched. The germline gives CDR1 SGDLS, CDR2 YYNGEE. This CDR3 has 17 amino acids. The CDR3 region has the DNA TGTGCCAGCAGCGAAACCCAGGGACTAGCGTCCTACAATGAGCAGTTCTTC. The encoded protein is CASSETQGLASYNEQFF.

The chain has TRBV6-5 and TRBJ2-1; perhaps TRBD2 as D (6 bases). With 4 bases removed from V and 5 bases from J, the gap between germline ends came to 12 bases. This CDR3 spans 14 amino acids. CDR1 is MNHEY and CDR2 is SVGAGI in the germline V gene. The CDR3 sequence is CASSWAGRNNEQFF. CDR3 DNA: TGTGCCAGCAGTTGGGCGGGACGGAACAATGAGCAGTTCTTC.

The rearrangement links TRBV18 to TRBJ1-2; no reliable D call. V dropped 2 bases and J dropped 0 bases, with 10 bases sitting between them. The CDR3 has 15 amino acids. Germline V CDR1 and CDR2: KGHSH, LQKENI. The CDR3 sequence is CASSPAQTSNYGYTF. The CDR3 DNA follows: TGTGCCAGCTCACCAGCACAGACCTCTAACTATGGCTACACCTTC.

This clone has a count of ten or more. The rearrangement joins TRBV6-5 to TRBJ2-7; D possibly corresponds to TRBD2 (6 bases). CDR3 length: 14 residues. V was clipped by 6 bases and J by 4 bases, with 16 bases between them. Germline V gene sequence: CDR1 MNHEY, CDR2 SVGAGI. CDR3 region: CASSTGTGGYEQYF. CDR3 sequence (DNA): TGTGCCAGCAGCACCGGGACTGGGGGTTACGAGCAGTACTTC.

J is TRBJ1-1 and V is TRBV5-4, with 11 bases fitting TRBD1. The V gene end was trimmed by 0 bases and the J gene end by 5 bases; junction bases not matched to a gene: 6. Germline loops: CDR1 SGHNT, CDR2 YYREEE (reference sequence). The length of the CDR3 is 16 residues. CDR3 loop: CASSLGGQGVRTEAFF. DNA of the CDR3: TGTGCCAGCAGCTTGGGGGGACAGGGGGTGAGGACTGAAGCTTTCTTT.

V and J are TRBV5-8 and TRBJ2-7, with 8 bases identical to TRBD1. CDR1 is SGHTS and CDR2 is YDEGEE in the germline V gene. The CDR3 covers 14 residues. Losses at the gene ends were 4 bases for V and 2 bases for J; bases not matched to a gene: 5. The CDR3 nucleotides are TGTGCCAGCAGCGTGAGGACAGGGACCTACGAGCAGTACTTC. Protein product: CASSVRTGTYEQYF.

The chain carries TRBV18 and TRBJ1-1; the D gene is possibly TRBD1 (6 bases). The germline V gene encodes CDR1 KGHSH and CDR2 LQKENI. V lost 6 bases and J 0 bases, leaving 14 bases between the germline ends. The CDR3 runs 15 residues. In nucleotides, the CDR3 is TGTGCCAGCTCTCAACAGGGTCTCATGAACACTGAAGCTTTCTTT. Its translation: CASSQQGLMNTEAFF. The full variable domain, in which reference TRBV18 and TRBJ1-1 provide the parts outside the CDR3, is NAGVMQNPRHLVRRRGQEARLRCSPMKGHSHVYWYRQLPEEGLKFMVYLQKENIIDESGMPKERFSAEFPKEGPSILRIQQVVRGDSAAYFCASSQQGLMNTEAFFGQGTRLTVV.

V usage is TRBV19 and J usage is TRBJ2-3, with 8 nucleotides matching TRBD1. Per germline, CDR1 LNHDA and CDR2 SQIVND (reference sequence). CDR3 size: 16 residues. Germline trimming cut 3 bases from V and 0 bases from J; bases unmatched to any gene: 5. The CDR3 sequence: CASSIPGTGSTDTQYF. The CDR3 DNA sequence: TGTGCCAGTAGTATTCCCGGGACAGGTAGCACAGATACGCAGTATTTT.

This clone was counted once. The chain carries TRBV21-1 and TRBJ2-2; TRBD1 is taken as the D call from the table, unchecked against the DNA. TRBV21-1 is recorded as a pseudogene. CDR3 length: 21 amino acids. CDR3 amino acids: CASSKLTPTGTGLRDTGELFF. The CDR3 DNA follows: TGTGCCAGCAGCAAATTGACCCCTACCGGGACAGGCTTGAGGGACACCGGGGAGCTGTTTTTT.

The rearrangement links TRBV9 to TRBJ2-3, with 7 bases fitting TRBD2. The V and J ends lost 2 bases and 4 bases, in that order; junction bases with no gene match: 10. CDR3 length: 16 amino acids. In germline, CDR1 is SGDLS, CDR2 YYNGEE. The CDR3 nucleotides read TGTGCCAGCAGCGTCAGCGTCTACCGGGAGGCAGATACGCAGTATTTT. It is translated as CASSVSVYREADTQYF.

This chain joins TRBV30 and TRBJ2-2; maybe TRBD1 (5 bases). The CDR3 runs 13 residues. Germline loops: CDR1 GTSNPN, CDR2 SVGIG (reference sequence). V lost 2 bases, J lost 5 bases, and 9 bases lay in between. This chain's CDR3 is CAWSFPGTGELFF. In DNA, the CDR3 is TGTGCCTGGAGTTTTCCAGGGACCGGGGAGCTGTTTTTT.

This rearrangement joins TRBV14 to TRBJ1-6; weak D call: TRBD1 (6 bases). CDR3 length: 23 amino acids. Germline CDR1 is SGHDN and CDR2 is FVKESK. The germline V and J ends were trimmed by 3 bases and 0 bases, with 30 bases remaining between them. CDR3 loop: CASSQGNQDGLWGLSSYNSPLHF. The CDR3 nucleotides are TGTGCCAGCAGCCAGGGCAATCAGGACGGGCTATGGGGGCTAAGCTCCTATAATTCACCCCTCCACTTT.

This sequence joins TRBV18 and TRBJ1-5; TRBD1 is a possible D gene (6 bases). The CDR3 has 16 residues. Germline V gene data show CDR1 as KGHSH and CDR2 as LQKENI. The V end was cut by 2 bases, the J end by 2 bases, with 13 bases between. CDR3 sequence reads: CASSPKGGVGNQPQHF. In DNA form, the CDR3 reads TGTGCCAGCTCACCAAAAGGGGGAGTTGGCAATCAGCCCCAGCATTTT.